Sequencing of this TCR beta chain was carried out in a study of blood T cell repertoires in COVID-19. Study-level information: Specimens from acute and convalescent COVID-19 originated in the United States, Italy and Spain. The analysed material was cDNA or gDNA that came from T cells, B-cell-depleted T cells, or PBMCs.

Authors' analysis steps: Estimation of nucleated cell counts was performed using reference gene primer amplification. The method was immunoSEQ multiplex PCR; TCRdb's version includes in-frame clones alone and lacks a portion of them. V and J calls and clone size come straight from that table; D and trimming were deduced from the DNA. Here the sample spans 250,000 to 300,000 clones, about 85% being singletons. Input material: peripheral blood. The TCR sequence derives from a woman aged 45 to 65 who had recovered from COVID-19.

CDR3 loop: CASSHVGQKAFF. The CDR3 DNA is TGCGCCAGCAGTCATGTGGGGCAGAAAGCTTTCTTT. The gene calls are TRBV23-1 and TRBJ1-1; possible D gene TRBD1, 5 bases. Being an ORF, TRBV23-1 has a function that is uncertain. V was clipped by 3 bases and J by 9 bases, with 11 bases between them. The CDR3 is 12 residues long.